This T cell receptor (beta chain) was sequenced during a study of T cells in Graves' hyperthyroidism and ophthalmopathy. Findings of the study overall: The model foresaw ophthalmopathy a median about 6.1 months prior to onset.

From RNA transcripts, TCR beta CDR3 regions were amplified. The TCR CDR3 was amplified in a first-round RT-PCR using the HTBI primer set. A single record per CDR3 protein comes from TCRdb applying MiXCR to the multiplex PCR reads. Of under 350,000 distinct CDR3 sequences in the sample, 15% to 20% were seen once. Remarks on this clonotype: Its antigen remains unknown.

Those with hyperthyroidism were 18 to 65 years old, newly diagnosed, and ill for under 2 months. PBMCs stemmed from under 11 ml fresh peripheral blood. CDR1 is SGHAT and CDR2 is FQNNGV in the germline V gene. V was pared by 5 bases and J by 1 base, with 7 bases of the junction left unmatched. The CDR3 runs 16 residues. The TCR originated in a woman aged 45-65 years with Graves' hyperthyroidism. Input material: blood. The chain employs TRBV11-2 and TRBJ1-1; the match to TRBD1 covers 10 bases. The CDR3 spells CASSRRQGASNTEAFF. As DNA, the CDR3 is TGTGCCAGCAGCCGTAGACAGGGGGCCTCGAACACTGAAGCTTTCTTT.